Listed below are T cell receptor beta chains from one sample, sequenced in a study of T cell repertoires in cytomegalovirus infection. These receptors have no known antigen. TCRdb reanalysed the reads using MiXCR and keeps one entry per CDR3 protein. The repertoire holds fewer than 200,000 distinct CDR3 sequences, with roughly a fifth as singletons. This material consisted of CD8+ T cells from cultured PBMCs, taken from culture after CMV antigen stimulation. Source of these receptors: a human donor in good health (CMV status not recorded). Some clones in this sample may be carry-over from other donors' samples. Each CDR3 is given with its conserved first and last residue. D genes are given only for firm matches. Clone size is not always given. Where it is, it says once, few, many or a class for expanded clones.

d_gene	j_gene	abundance	v_gene	CDR3aa	CDR3nt
.	TRBJ2-3	.	TRBV6-5	CASSYSRDSNTQYF	TGTGCCAGCAGTTACTCCCGGGACTCGAATACGCAGTATTTT
.	TRBJ1-1	few	TRBV7-6	CASSPTMTGFLMNTEAFF	TGTGCCAGCAGCCCTACCATGACAGGATTCCTTATGAACACTGAAGCTTTCTTT
.	TRBJ1-1	.	TRBV7-2	CASSSWTAEAFF	TGTGCCAGCAGCTCTTGGACAGCAGAAGCTTTCTTT
.	TRBJ2-5	few	TRBV28	CASSLQAGPKETQYF	TGTGCCAGCAGTTTACAGGCCGGACCGAAAGAGACCCAGTACTTC
TRBD1	TRBJ2-1	.	TRBV27	CASSPPETGLTYNEQFF	TGTGCCAGCAGCCCCCCGGAGACAGGGCTAACATACAATGAGCAGTTCTTC
TRBD1	TRBJ2-5	few	TRBV5-1	CASSSARRDRGREETQYF	TGCGCCAGCAGCTCGGCACGCCGGGACAGGGGGCGCGAAGAGACCCAGTACTTC
TRBD1	TRBJ1-1	.	TRBV7-6	CASTLGQGNTEAFF	TGTGCCAGCACGTTAGGACAGGGGAACACTGAAGCTTTCTTT
TRBD1	TRBJ2-1	.	TRBV18	CASSPYRDRGLNEQFF	TGTGCCAGCTCACCTTACCGGGACAGGGGGCTGAATGAGCAGTTCTTC
.	TRBJ1-4	few	TRBV7-6	CASSLAFGGTEKLFF	TGTGCCAGCAGCTTAGCGTTCGGGGGCACTGAAAAACTGTTTTTT
.	TRBJ2-7	many	TRBV3-1	CASSRRASYEQYF	TGTGCCAGCAGCCGACGGGCCTCCTACGAGCAGTACTTC
.	TRBJ1-2	.	TRBV7-9	CASSPPGARYYGYTF	TGTGCCAGCAGCCCGCCGGGGGCCCGATACTATGGCTACACCTTC
.	TRBJ1-6	.	TRBV7-4	CASSSGQFNSPLHF	TGTGCCAGCAGCTCCGGACAGTTTAATTCACCCCTCCACTTT
.	TRBJ2-7	.	TRBV7-6	CASSYPAQGYEQYF	TGTGCCAGCAGCTATCCCGCCCAGGGCTACGAGCAGTACTTC
.	TRBJ2-7	few	TRBV12-3/TRBV12-4	CASTGQASSYEQYF	TGTGCCAGCACTGGGCAGGCGTCCTCCTACGAGCAGTACTTC
TRBD1	TRBJ2-7	.	TRBV7-9	CATRGFPAEQYF	TGTGCCACCAGGGGGTTTCCCGCCGAGCAGTACTTC
.	TRBJ2-1	.	TRBV5-1	CASAEFSSYNEQFF	TGCGCCAGCGCCGAGTTCAGCTCCTACAATGAGCAGTTCTTC
.	TRBJ2-7	few	TRBV12-3/TRBV12-4	CASIIPQGEQYF	TGTGCCAGCATTATCCCGCAGGGCGAGCAGTACTTC
.	TRBJ2-5	few	TRBV12-3/TRBV12-4	CASSPGSYQETQYF	TGTGCCAGCAGTCCGGGATCCTACCAAGAGACCCAGTACTTC
.	TRBJ1-4	.	TRBV7-8	CASSSDLVGGKLFF	TGTGCCAGCAGCTCAGACCTGGTGGGTGGGAAACTGTTTTTT
.	TRBJ1-2	few	TRBV5-8	CASSLAVQDFNYGYTF	TGTGCCAGCAGCTTGGCTGTGCAGGATTTTAACTATGGCTACACCTTC
TRBD1	TRBJ2-7	.	TRBV7-8	CASSFPGGSSYEQYF	TGTGCCAGCAGCTTCCCAGGGGGCTCCTCCTACGAGCAGTACTTC
.	TRBJ1-2	few	TRBV7-8	CASSLIRRPSDYGYTF	TGTGCCAGCAGCTTAATTAGGCGACCCAGTGACTATGGCTACACCTTC
TRBD1	TRBJ1-5	few	TRBV7-6	CASSRESRQGGNQPQHF	TGTGCCAGCAGCCGTGAAAGTCGTCAGGGGGGGAATCAGCCCCAGCATTTT
.	TRBJ1-6	.	TRBV27	CASKSRELSPLHF	TGTGCCAGCAAATCCAGGGAGCTTTCACCCCTCCACTTT
TRBD2	TRBJ2-3	.	TRBV7-8	CASDTSGGRDTQYF	TGTGCCAGTGATACTAGCGGGGGAAGGGATACGCAGTATTTT
.	TRBJ1-1	.	TRBV12-3/TRBV12-4	CASSLAADTEAFF	TGTGCCAGCAGTTTAGCGGCAGACACTGAAGCTTTCTTT
.	TRBJ2-5	few	TRBV11-2	CASSLELASQETQYF	TGTGCCAGCAGCTTAGAATTGGCAAGCCAAGAGACCCAGTACTTC
TRBD2	TRBJ2-1	.	TRBV7-8	CASSLKVSGGRWAEFF	TGTGCCAGCAGCTTAAAGGTGTCGGGGGGGCGTTGGGCAGAGTTCTTC
TRBD1	TRBJ2-7	.	TRBV11-2	CASSGDSPYEQYF	TGTGCCAGCAGCGGGGACAGCCCTTACGAGCAGTACTTC
.	TRBJ2-2	few	TRBV28	CASSLWIGELFF	TGTGCCAGCAGTTTGTGGATCGGGGAGCTGTTTTTT
TRBD2	TRBJ2-1	few	TRBV7-8	CASSLRGGGNEQFF	TGTGCCAGCAGCCTACGAGGCGGGGGCAATGAGCAGTTCTTC
.	TRBJ2-5	few	TRBV12-3/TRBV12-4	CASSWVFGETQYF	TGTGCCAGCAGTTGGGTTTTTGGAGAGACCCAGTACTTC
TRBD1	TRBJ1-1	.	TRBV15	CATSGDRWNTEAFF	TGTGCCACCAGTGGGGACAGATGGAACACTGAAGCTTTCTTT
.	TRBJ2-6	many	TRBV7-9	CASSPPRPRDFPGANVLTF	TGTGCCAGCAGCCCCCCCCGACCCAGGGATTTCCCTGGGGCCAACGTCCTGACTTTC
.	TRBJ2-4	few	TRBV4-1	CASSQEGTLENIQYF	TGCGCCAGCAGCCAAGAAGGGACTCTCGAAAACATTCAGTACTTC
.	TRBJ2-3	.	TRBV2	CASSEEYDTQYF	TGTGCCAGCAGTGAGGAGTACGATACGCAGTATTTT
.	TRBJ2-6	few	TRBV7-2	CASSHPVGSGANVLTF	TGTGCCAGCAGCCACCCGGTAGGCTCTGGGGCCAACGTCCTGACTTTC
.	TRBJ2-1	few	TRBV7-2	CASSPTGNEQFF	TGTGCCAGCAGCCCCACCGGCAATGAGCAGTTCTTC
TRBD1	TRBJ1-2	.	TRBV7-2	CASSLVAFDRGYHYGYTF	TGTGCCAGCAGCCTGGTGGCCTTTGACAGGGGGTATCACTATGGCTACACCTTC
TRBD2	TRBJ2-3	few	TRBV4-1	CASSQLAGVSRGTDTQYF	TGCGCCAGCAGCCAACTAGCGGGGGTCTCACGAGGCACAGATACGCAGTATTTT
.	TRBJ1-2	.	TRBV7-9	CASSPPVRADGYTF	TGTGCCAGCAGCCCTCCGGTCAGGGCGGATGGCTACACCTTC
.	TRBJ1-3	few	TRBV7-2	CASSPYRSGNTIYF	TGTGCCAGCAGCCCGTATCGGTCTGGAAACACCATATATTTT
TRBD1	TRBJ1-5	.	TRBV7-9	CASSLSQGDQPQHF	TGTGCCAGCAGTTTGTCCCAGGGGGATCAGCCCCAGCATTTT
.	TRBJ2-7	few	TRBV12-3/TRBV12-4	CASSLAQDFYEQYF	TGTGCCAGCAGTTTAGCCCAGGATTTCTACGAGCAGTACTTC
.	TRBJ2-3	many	TRBV2	CASSDRRRGSTDTQYF	TGTGCCAGCAGTGATCGTAGGAGGGGTAGTACAGATACGCAGTATTTT
.	TRBJ1-6	.	TRBV12-3/TRBV12-4	CASRQDTSSYNSPLHF	TGTGCCAGCAGACAGGATACGAGCTCCTATAATTCACCCCTCCACTTT
.	TRBJ1-1	few	TRBV2	CASKIASFEAFF	TGTGCCAGCAAGATAGCCAGTTTTGAAGCTTTCTTT
TRBD1	TRBJ1-5	.	TRBV27	CASSSGQGGRQPQHF	TGTGCCAGCAGCTCGGGACAGGGTGGCCGCCAGCCCCAGCATTTT
.	TRBJ2-1	.	TRBV5-4	CASSLGVSYNEQFF	TGTGCCAGCAGCTTGGGCGTCAGCTACAATGAGCAGTTCTTC
.	TRBJ2-7	.	TRBV28	CASSFPGYEQYF	TGTGCCAGCAGTTTCCCCGGGTACGAGCAGTACTTC
TRBD1	TRBJ2-7	many	TRBV4-1	CASSHDRDGYEQYF	TGCGCCAGCAGCCACGACAGGGACGGTTACGAGCAGTACTTC
.	TRBJ1-5	few	TRBV19	CASSPDKTYSNQPQHF	TGTGCCAGTAGCCCGGACAAGACCTATAGCAATCAGCCCCAGCATTTT
.	TRBJ2-5	.	TRBV6-2/TRBV6-3	CASSWAGLAHETQYF	TGTGCCAGCAGTTGGGCTGGGCTAGCACACGAGACCCAGTACTTC
.	TRBJ2-3	.	TRBV5-4	CASSYPERNTDTQYF	TGTGCCAGCAGCTACCCCGAGCGTAACACAGATACGCAGTATTTT
TRBD1	TRBJ1-1	.	TRBV4-1	CASSQRQGARTEAFF	TGCGCCAGCAGCCAAAGACAGGGGGCAAGAACTGAAGCTTTCTTT
TRBD1	TRBJ2-1	few	TRBV4-1	CASSHPGQGGYNEQFF	TGCGCCAGCAGCCACCCGGGACAGGGGGGTTACAATGAGCAGTTCTTC
TRBD1	TRBJ2-7	few	TRBV7-8	CASSPGTGFIYEQYF	TGTGCCAGCAGCCCCGGGACAGGATTTATCTACGAGCAGTACTTC
TRBD2	TRBJ2-1	.	TRBV6-2/TRBV6-3	CASSYFGLAGMNEQFF	TGTGCCAGCAGTTACTTTGGACTAGCGGGGATGAATGAGCAGTTCTTC
TRBD1	TRBJ1-4	.	TRBV27	CASSSLRDSNEKLFF	TGTGCCAGCAGTTCCCTCCGGGACAGTAATGAAAAACTGTTTTTT